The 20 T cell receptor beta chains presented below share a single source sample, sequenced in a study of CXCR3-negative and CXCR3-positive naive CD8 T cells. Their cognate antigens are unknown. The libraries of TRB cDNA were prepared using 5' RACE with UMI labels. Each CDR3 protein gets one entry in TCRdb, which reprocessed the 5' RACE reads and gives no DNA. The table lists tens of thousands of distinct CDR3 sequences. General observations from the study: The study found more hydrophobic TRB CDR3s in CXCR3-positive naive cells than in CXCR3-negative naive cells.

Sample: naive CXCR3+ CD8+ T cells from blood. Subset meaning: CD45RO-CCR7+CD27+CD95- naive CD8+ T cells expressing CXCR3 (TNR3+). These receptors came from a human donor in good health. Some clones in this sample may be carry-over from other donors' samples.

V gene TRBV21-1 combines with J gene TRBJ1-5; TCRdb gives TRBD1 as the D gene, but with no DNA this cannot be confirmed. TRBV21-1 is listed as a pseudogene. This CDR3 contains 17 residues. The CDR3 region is CASSKAYICTGAQPQHF.

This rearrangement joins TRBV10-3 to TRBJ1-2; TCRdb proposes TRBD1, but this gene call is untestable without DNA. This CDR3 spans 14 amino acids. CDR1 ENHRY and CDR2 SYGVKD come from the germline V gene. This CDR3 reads CAISDPGQGIGYTF.

This CDR3 is CASNLPQGTEAFF. The V call is TRBV6-2 or TRBV6-3, the J call TRBJ1-1. The germline V gene encodes CDR1 MNHEY and CDR2 SVGEGT. The CDR3 covers 13 residues.

The CDR3: CASSWDRSMNTEAFF. The chain employs TRBV7-9 and TRBJ1-1; checking the TCRdb D call of TRBD1 is not possible without DNA. The CDR3 sequence is 15 residues long. Germline CDR1 and CDR2: SEHNR and FQNEAQ (reference sequence).

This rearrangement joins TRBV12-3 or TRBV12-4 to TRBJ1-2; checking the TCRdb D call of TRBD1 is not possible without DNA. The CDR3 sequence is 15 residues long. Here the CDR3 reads CASSLPGGIYYGYTF.

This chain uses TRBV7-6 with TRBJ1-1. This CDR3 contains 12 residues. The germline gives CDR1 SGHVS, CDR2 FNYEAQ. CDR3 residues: CASSAGYTEAFF.

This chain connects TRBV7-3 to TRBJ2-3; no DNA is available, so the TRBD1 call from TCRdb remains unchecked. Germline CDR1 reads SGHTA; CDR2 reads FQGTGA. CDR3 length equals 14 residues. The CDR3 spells CASSSGGSTDTQYF.

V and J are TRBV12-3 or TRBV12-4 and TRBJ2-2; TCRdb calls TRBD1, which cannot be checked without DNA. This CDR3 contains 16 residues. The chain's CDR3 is CASSPPRARATGELFF.

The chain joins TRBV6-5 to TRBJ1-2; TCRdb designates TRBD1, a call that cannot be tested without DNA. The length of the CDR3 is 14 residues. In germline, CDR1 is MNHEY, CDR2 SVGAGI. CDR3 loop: CASSFKQGLYGYTF.

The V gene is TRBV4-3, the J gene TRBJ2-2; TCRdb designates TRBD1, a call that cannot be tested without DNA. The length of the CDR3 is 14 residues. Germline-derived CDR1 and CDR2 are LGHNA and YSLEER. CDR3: CASSHMRGTGELFF.

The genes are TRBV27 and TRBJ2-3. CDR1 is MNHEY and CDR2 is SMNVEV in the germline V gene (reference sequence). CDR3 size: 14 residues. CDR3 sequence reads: CASSLGIATDTQYF.

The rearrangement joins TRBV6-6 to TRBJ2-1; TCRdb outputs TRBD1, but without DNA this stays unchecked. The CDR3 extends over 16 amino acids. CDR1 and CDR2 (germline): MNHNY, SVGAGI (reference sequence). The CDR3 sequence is CASSPRGFMSDNEQFF.

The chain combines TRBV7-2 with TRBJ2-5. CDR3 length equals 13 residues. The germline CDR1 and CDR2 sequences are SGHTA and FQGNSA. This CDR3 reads CASRAHGQETQYF.

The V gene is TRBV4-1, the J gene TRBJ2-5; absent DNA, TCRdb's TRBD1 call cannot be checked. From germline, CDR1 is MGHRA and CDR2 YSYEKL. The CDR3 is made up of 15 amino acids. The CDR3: CASSQFWGDQETQYF.

The CDR3 is CASSQDIGTEAFF. The V and J genes are TRBV4-3 and TRBJ1-1. The CDR3 spans 13 residues. Germline V CDR1 and CDR2: LGHNA, YSLEER.

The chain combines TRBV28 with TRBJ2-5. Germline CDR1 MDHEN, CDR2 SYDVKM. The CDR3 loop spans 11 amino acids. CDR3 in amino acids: CASSLSETQYF.

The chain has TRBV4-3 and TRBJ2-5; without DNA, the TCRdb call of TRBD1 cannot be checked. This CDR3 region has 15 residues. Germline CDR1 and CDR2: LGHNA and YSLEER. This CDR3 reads CASSQDSTGRETQYF.

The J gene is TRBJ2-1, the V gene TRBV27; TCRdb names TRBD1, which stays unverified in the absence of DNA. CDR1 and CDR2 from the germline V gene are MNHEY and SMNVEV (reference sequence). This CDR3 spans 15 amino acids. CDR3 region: CASSSLAGGRNEQFF.

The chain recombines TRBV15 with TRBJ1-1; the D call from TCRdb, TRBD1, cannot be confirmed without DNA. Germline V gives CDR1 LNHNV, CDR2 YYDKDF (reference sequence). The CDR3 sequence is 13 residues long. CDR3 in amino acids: CATSSRDFVEAFF.

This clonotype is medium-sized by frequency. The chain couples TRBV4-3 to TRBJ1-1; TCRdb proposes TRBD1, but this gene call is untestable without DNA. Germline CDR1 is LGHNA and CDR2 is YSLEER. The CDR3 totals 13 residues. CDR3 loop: CASSQGGQYEAFF.